The 25 T cell receptor beta chains listed next were all sequenced from one sample in a study of T cells in Graves' hyperthyroidism and ophthalmopathy. The investigators amplified TCR beta CDR3 regions from RNA transcripts. The primer set for the first-round RT-PCR of the TCR CDR3 was HTBI. TCRdb called the multiplex PCR reads again in MiXCR, with one record for every CDR3 protein. The sample carries nearly 750,000 distinct CDR3 sequences, around a third recorded once. Sample: blood. These receptors came from a woman in her thirties or forties with Graves' hyperthyroidism.

This clonotype showed up just a few times. The chain combines TRBV7-9 with TRBJ1-2; D remains ambiguous. Germline V CDR1 and CDR2: SEHNR, FQNEAQ (reference sequence). Deletions cut 4 bases from V and 13 bases from J, with 19 bases between. The CDR3 is 13 residues long. The CDR3: CASSSPRDKGRTF. The CDR3 DNA reads TGTGCCAGCAGCTCGCCTCGTGACAAAGGTCGCACCTTC.

In its sample, this clonotype was seen once. Possible read error: a much larger clone is one base away. The CDR3 bases are TGTGCCAGCAGCACTAGGGGGAACACCAGGGAGCTGTTTTTT. Translation gives CASSTRGNTRELFF. The chain couples TRBV7-8 to TRBJ2-2, with D perhaps matching TRBD1 (6 bases). The CDR3 has 14 amino acids. In germline, CDR1 is SGHVS, CDR2 FQNEAQ.

This clonotype was seen only a few times. CDR3 nucleotide sequence: TGTGCCAGCAGCTTTTCCGGGACAAGGAGCAATCAGCCCCAGCATTTT. The encoded protein is CASSFSGTRSNQPQHF. The chain is built from TRBV5-6 and TRBJ1-5; perhaps TRBD1 as D (6 bases). The CDR3 spans 16 residues. The germline gives CDR1 SGHDT, CDR2 YYEEEE. V was pared by 2 bases and J by 1 base, with 13 bases between.

This clonotype was counted a single time. The rearrangement links TRBV11-2 to TRBJ2-7, with 10 bases identical to TRBD1. From germline, CDR1 is SGHAT and CDR2 FQNNGV. With 7 bases clipped from V and 6 bases from J, the junction kept 6 bases outside the gene matches. The CDR3 has 13 amino acids. CDR3 sequence reads: CASTAGQGSEQYF. CDR3 DNA sequence: TGTGCCAGCACCGCGGGACAGGGGAGCGAGCAGTACTTC.

The chain recombines TRBV6-5 with TRBJ2-7; a possible D gene is TRBD1 (6 bases). Trimming took 4 bases from V and 5 from J, leaving 12 bases between them. The germline gives CDR1 MNHEY, CDR2 SVGAGI. The CDR3 consists of 13 residues. The CDR3, as DNA: TGTGCCAGCAGTTCACAGGGTACCGACGAGCAGTACTTC. Its translation is CASSSQGTDEQYF.

Ten or more counts support this clonotype. The rearrangement joins TRBV29-1 to TRBJ2-5; no definite D call. The CDR3 is 14 amino acids. Per germline, CDR1 SQVTM and CDR2 ANQGSEA. The V end was cut by 7 bases, the J end by 5 bases, with 20 bases between. The CDR3 nucleotides read TGCAGCGCCCGCGTCACGATACAGTGGGAGACCCAGTACTTC. This encodes CSARVTIQWETQYF.

This chain links TRBV29-1 with TRBJ1-2, with TRBD1 matching over 9 bases. The germline gives CDR1 SQVTM, CDR2 ANQGSEA. V was pared by 8 bases and J by 8 bases, with 12 bases of the junction left unmatched. The CDR3 extends over 13 amino acids. CDR3 loop: CSQDIGTGRGYTF. The CDR3, as DNA: TGCAGCCAAGATATAGGGACAGGGAGAGGCTACACCTTC.

This chain connects TRBV25-1 to TRBJ1-2, with D maybe TRBD1 (6 bases). Trimming stripped 4 bases from V and 7 bases from J, with 19 bases between. The V gene's germline CDR1 is MGHDK and CDR2 SYGVNS. This CDR3 contains 15 residues. DNA of the CDR3: TGTGCCAGCAGTGGGGGGCGGCCGGGTTCGGCTGGCTACACCTTC. Its translation is CASSGGRPGSAGYTF.

V and J are TRBV7-3 and TRBJ1-2; D may be TRBD1 (5 bases). Between the trimmed V and J ends, which lost 6 bases and 0 bases, there was a span of 14 bases. This CDR3 has 15 amino acids. In germline, CDR1 is SGHTA, CDR2 FQGTGA. The CDR3 reads CASRPDSLTNYGYTF. DNA of the CDR3: TGTGCCAGCAGACCCGACAGTCTGACTAACTATGGCTACACCTTC.

In this sample, this clonotype turned up many times. The J gene is TRBJ1-6, the V gene TRBV6-5; TRBD1 might be the D (6 bases). The germline V gene encodes CDR1 MNHEY and CDR2 SVGAGI. The germline V and J ends were trimmed by 6 bases and 11 bases, with 17 bases remaining between them. The CDR3 extends over 14 amino acids. The CDR3 loop is CASRPGHFRTPLHF. CDR3 nucleotides: TGTGCCAGCAGGCCGGGACACTTCAGGACACCCCTCCACTTT.

This clonotype showed up many times. This rearrangement joins TRBV15 to TRBJ1-2; weak D call: TRBD1 (6 bases). V lost 0 bases and J 7 bases, leaving 21 bases between the germline ends. CDR1 and CDR2 (germline): LNHNV, YYDKDF (reference sequence). The CDR3 loop spans 17 amino acids. CDR3 nucleotides: TGTGCCACCAGCAGAGATCAACAGGGTAGAACAGGTACTGGCTACACCTTC. Amino acid sequence: CATSRDQQGRTGTGYTF.

This rearrangement joins TRBV4-3 to TRBJ1-1; 7 bases align to TRBD1. Looked up from germline, CDR1 is LGHNA and CDR2 is YSLEER. V was pared by 1 base and J by 3 bases, with 5 bases of the junction left unmatched. The CDR3 is 15 amino acids. CDR3 sequence (DNA): TGCGCCAGCAGCCAAGCGACAGGGCTTTACACTGAAGCTTTCTTT. The encoded protein is CASSQATGLYTEAFF.

A single count supports this clonotype. As DNA, the CDR3 is TGTGCCATCAGTGATTCCGGGGGCGGAATCTCCTACGAGCAGTACTTC. Translation gives CAISDSGGGISYEQYF. This chain uses TRBV10-3 with TRBJ2-7, with D possibly being TRBD1 or TRBD2 (6 bases each). The CDR3 extends over 16 amino acids. Trimming removed 3 bases from V and 0 bases from J, with 15 bases in between. Germline loops: CDR1 ENHRY, CDR2 SYGVKD.

In DNA, the CDR3 is TGTGCCAGCAGCCGACCGGGACTAGATTACGAGCAGTACTTC. Its protein is CASSRPGLDYEQYF. The chain couples TRBV7-8 to TRBJ2-7; 8 nucleotides match TRBD2. J was trimmed by 4 bases and V by 5 bases; bases with no gene match: 7. The CDR3 totals 14 residues. Germline V gene data show CDR1 as SGHVS and CDR2 as FQNEAQ.

This clonotype was seen repeatedly, ten times or more. The V gene is TRBV7-2, the J gene TRBJ2-5; D gene uncertain. This CDR3 spans 14 amino acids. V dropped 0 bases and J dropped 2 bases, with 7 bases sitting between them. CDR1 is SGHTA, CDR2 FQGNSA, per germline. The CDR3: CASSLAAVQETQYF. CDR3 DNA sequence: TGTGCCAGCAGCTTAGCCGCGGTACAAGAGACCCAGTACTTC. Full variable domain (remainder filled in from reference TRBV7-2 and TRBJ2-5): GAGVSQSPSNKVTEKGKDVELRCDPISGHTALYWYRQSLGQGLEFLIYFQGNSAPDKSGLPSDRFSAERTGGSVSTLTIQRTQQEDSAVYLCASSLAAVQETQYFGPGTRLLVL.

This chain connects TRBV7-9 to TRBJ2-7; no definite D call. V dropped 3 bases and J dropped 7 bases, with 13 bases sitting between them. The germline gives CDR1 SEHNR, CDR2 FQNEAQ (reference sequence). The CDR3 has 13 amino acids. CDR3 region: CASSFGSWDEQYF. The CDR3 DNA reads as TGTGCCAGCAGCTTTGGGTCCTGGGATGAGCAGTACTTC.

The rearrangement links TRBV11-2 to TRBJ2-7; D not certain. The CDR3 runs 15 residues. V shed 1 base and J shed 2 bases, with 12 bases lying between them. Germline CDR1 SGHAT, CDR2 FQNNGV. DNA of the CDR3: TGTGCCAGCAGCTTAGCCCGGGTTAGAACCTACGAGCAGTACTTC. Protein sequence: CASSLARVRTYEQYF.

The chain recombines TRBV4-3 with TRBJ2-2; D not certain. CDR1 and CDR2 from the germline V gene are LGHNA and YSLEER. The V and J ends lost 0 bases and 3 bases respectively, with 11 bases between them. The CDR3 consists of 16 residues. CDR3 DNA sequence: TGCGCCAGCAGCCAAGATCATCGACCGGACACCGGGGAGCTGTTTTTT. This encodes CASSQDHRPDTGELFF.

This clonotype was observed many times. CDR3 sequence: CASSDGAGENQPQHF. In DNA form, the CDR3 reads TGTGCCAGCAGCGATGGGGCAGGGGAAAATCAGCCCCAGCATTTT. The chain employs TRBV9 and TRBJ1-5; D perhaps matches TRBD1 (6 bases). Germline V gene data show CDR1 as SGDLS and CDR2 as YYNGEE. V gave up 3 bases and J gave up 4 bases, with 14 bases separating them. The CDR3 spans 15 residues.

This clonotype has just a few counts. The V and J genes are TRBV29-1 and TRBJ2-7; no reliable D call. V lost 1 base and J lost 5, with 12 bases in between. This CDR3 spans 13 amino acids. Germline CDR1 SQVTM, CDR2 ANQGSEA. CDR3 sequence reads: CSVEASGFDEQYF. The CDR3 DNA reads TGCAGCGTTGAAGCCTCAGGTTTCGACGAGCAGTACTTC.

Many counts were recorded for this clonotype. The chain combines TRBV7-9 with TRBJ1-2; D might be TRBD1 (6 bases). The CDR3 loop spans 14 amino acids. V lost 4 bases and J 6 bases, leaving 15 bases between the germline ends. Germline CDR1 and CDR2: SEHNR and FQNEAQ (reference sequence). In DNA, the CDR3 is TGTGCCAGCAGCTCGGGCCAGGGGAACCATGGCTACACCTTC. Its protein is CASSSGQGNHGYTF.

The chain is built from TRBV21-1 and TRBJ2-2; the table's D call of TRBD2 was not tested on the DNA. TRBV21-1 is a recognized pseudogene. CDR3 length: 20 residues. This CDR3 is CASSPPWSTASGGNTGELFF. The CDR3 bases are TGTGCCAGCAGTCCGCCCTGGTCGACAGCTAGCGGGGGTAACACCGGGGAGCTGTTTTTT.

The chain employs TRBV11-2 and TRBJ2-7, with 13 bases that match TRBD2. Matching the DNA end better, TRBJ2-1 makes the J call doubtful. The length of the CDR3 is 14 residues. The germline V gene has CDR1 SGHAT and CDR2 FQNNGV. The CDR3 sequence is CASSSGLAGPEQFF. CDR3 DNA sequence: TGTGCCAGCAGCTCGGGACTAGCGGGACCTGAGCAGTTCTTC.

About this clonotype: Compared with germline, one end of the junction differs, possibly owing to a read error. CDR3 sequence reads: CASSLAGGNEKLLF. CDR3 coding DNA: TGTGCCAGCAGTTTGGCAGGGGGTAATGAAAAACTGCTTTTT. This chain links TRBV6-5 with TRBJ1-4; 7 bases agree with TRBD1. CDR1 is MNHEY, CDR2 SVGAGI, per germline. The CDR3 is made up of 14 amino acids.

This clonotype appeared a few times. V is TRBV6-5 and J is TRBJ1-4; TRBD1 aligns across 7 bases. Germline V lookup: CDR1 MNHEY, CDR2 SVGAGI. The CDR3 totals 13 residues. V lost 6 bases and J lost 6; bases outside the gene matches: 4. The CDR3 nucleotides are TGTGCCAGCAGCACCGGGACAGATGAAAAACTGTTTTTT. Its protein product is CASSTGTDEKLFF.